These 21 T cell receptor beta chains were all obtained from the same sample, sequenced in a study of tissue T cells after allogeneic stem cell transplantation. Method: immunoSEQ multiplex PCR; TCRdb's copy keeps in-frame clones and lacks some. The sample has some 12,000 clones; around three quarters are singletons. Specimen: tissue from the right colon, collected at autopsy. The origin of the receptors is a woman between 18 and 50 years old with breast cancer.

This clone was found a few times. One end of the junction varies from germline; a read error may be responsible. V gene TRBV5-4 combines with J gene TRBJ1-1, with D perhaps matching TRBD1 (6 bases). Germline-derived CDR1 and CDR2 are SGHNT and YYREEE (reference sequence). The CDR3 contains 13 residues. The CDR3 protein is CASRDGQNPEAFF. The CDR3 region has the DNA TGTGCCAGCCGAGATGGACAGAACCCTGAAGCTTTCTTT.

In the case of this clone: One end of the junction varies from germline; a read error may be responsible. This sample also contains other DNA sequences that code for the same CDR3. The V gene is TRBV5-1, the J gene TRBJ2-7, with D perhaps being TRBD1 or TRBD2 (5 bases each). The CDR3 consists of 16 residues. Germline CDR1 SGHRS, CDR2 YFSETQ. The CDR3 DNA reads TGCGCCAGCAGTCAGGCATTGGGTCTCCCACAAGGGGAGCAATACTTC. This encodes CASSQALGLPQGEQYF.

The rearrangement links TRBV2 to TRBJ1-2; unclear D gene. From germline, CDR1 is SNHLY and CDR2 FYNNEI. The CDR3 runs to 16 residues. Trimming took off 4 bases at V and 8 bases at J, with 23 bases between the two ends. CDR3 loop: CASSALLTPDIQGYTF. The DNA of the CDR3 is TGTGCCAGCAGTGCGCTCCTAACCCCTGATATCCAGGGCTACACCTTC.

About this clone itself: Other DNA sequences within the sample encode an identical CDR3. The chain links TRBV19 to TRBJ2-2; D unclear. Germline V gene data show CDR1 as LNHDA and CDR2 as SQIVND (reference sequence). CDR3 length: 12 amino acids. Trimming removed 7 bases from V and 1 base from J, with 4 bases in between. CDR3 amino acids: CASNLNTGELFF. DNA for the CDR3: TGTGCCAGTAACTTGAACACCGGGGAGCTGTTTTTT.

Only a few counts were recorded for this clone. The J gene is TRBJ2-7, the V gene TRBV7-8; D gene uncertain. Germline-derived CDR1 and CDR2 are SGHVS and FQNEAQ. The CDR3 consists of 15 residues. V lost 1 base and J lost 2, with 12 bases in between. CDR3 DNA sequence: TGTGCCAGCAGCTTAGTCAAGGGCAGCACCTACGAGCAGTACTTC. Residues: CASSLVKGSTYEQYF.

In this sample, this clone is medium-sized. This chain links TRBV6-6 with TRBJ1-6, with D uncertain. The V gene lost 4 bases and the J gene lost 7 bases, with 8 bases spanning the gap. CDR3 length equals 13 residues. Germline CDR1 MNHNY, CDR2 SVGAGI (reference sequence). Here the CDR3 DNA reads TGTGCCAGCAGTTCGGTAGCGAATTCACCCCTCCACTTT. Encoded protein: CASSSVANSPLHF.

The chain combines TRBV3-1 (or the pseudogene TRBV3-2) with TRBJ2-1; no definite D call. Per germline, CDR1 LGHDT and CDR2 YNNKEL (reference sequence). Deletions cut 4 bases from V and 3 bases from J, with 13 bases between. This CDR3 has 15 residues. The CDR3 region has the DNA TGTGCCAGCAGCCTGTTCCCCGGCGGCTACAATGAGCAGTTCTTC. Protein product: CASSLFPGGYNEQFF.

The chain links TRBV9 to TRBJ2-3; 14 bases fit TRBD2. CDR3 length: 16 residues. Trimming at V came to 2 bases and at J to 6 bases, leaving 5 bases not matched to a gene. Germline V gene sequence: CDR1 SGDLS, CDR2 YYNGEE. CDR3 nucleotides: TGTGCCAGCAGCGTCTCCGGGACTAGCGGGAGTGATACGCAGTATTTT. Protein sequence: CASSVSGTSGSDTQYF. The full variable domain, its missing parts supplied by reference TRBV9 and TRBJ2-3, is DSGVTQTPKHLITATGQRVTLRCSPRSGDLSVYWYQQSLDQGLQFLIQYYNGEERAKGNILERFSAQQFPDLHSELNLSSLELGDSALYFCASSVSGTSGSDTQYFGPGTRLTVL.

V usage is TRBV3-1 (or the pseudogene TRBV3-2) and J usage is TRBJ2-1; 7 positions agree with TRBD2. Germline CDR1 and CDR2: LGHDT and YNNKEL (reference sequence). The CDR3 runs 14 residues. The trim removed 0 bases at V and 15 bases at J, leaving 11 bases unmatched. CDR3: CASSQERERGVLFF. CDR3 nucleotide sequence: TGTGCCAGCAGCCAAGAGCGCGAGCGGGGAGTACTGTTCTTC.

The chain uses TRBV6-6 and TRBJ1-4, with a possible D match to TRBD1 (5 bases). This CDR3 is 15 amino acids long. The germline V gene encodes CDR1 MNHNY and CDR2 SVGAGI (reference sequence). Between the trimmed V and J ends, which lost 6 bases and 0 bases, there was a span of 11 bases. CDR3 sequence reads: CASRGAGSTNEKLFF. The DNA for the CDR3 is TGTGCCAGCAGGGGCGCAGGGTCAACTAATGAAAAACTGTTTTTT.

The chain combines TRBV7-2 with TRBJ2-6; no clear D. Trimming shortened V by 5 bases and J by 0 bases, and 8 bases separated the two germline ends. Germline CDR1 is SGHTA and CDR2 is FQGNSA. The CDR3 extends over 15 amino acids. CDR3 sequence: CASSLGISGANVLTF. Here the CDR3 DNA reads TGTGCCAGCAGCCTAGGAATCTCTGGGGCCAACGTCCTGACTTTC. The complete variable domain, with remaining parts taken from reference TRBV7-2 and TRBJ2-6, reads GAGVSQSPSNKVTEKGKDVELRCDPISGHTALYWYRQSLGQGLEFLIYFQGNSAPDKSGLPSDRFSAERTGGSVSTLTIQRTQQEDSAVYLCASSLGISGANVLTFGAGSRLTVL.

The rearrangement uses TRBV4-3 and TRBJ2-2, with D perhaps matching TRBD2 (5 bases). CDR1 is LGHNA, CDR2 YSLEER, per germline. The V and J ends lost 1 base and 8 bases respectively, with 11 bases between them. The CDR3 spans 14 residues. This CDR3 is CASSQGGTGGELFF. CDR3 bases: TGCGCCAGCAGCCAAGGCGGAACGGGGGGGGAGCTGTTTTTT.

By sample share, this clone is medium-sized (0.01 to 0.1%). CDR3 in DNA: TGTGCCAGCAGCAAAGGGACAGGGGGCTCCTACGAGCAGTACTTC. Translation gives CASSKGTGGSYEQYF. The rearrangement joins TRBV21-1 to TRBJ2-7; whether TRBD1, the table's D call, matches the DNA was not checked. TRBV21-1 is annotated as a pseudogene. The CDR3 is made up of 15 amino acids.

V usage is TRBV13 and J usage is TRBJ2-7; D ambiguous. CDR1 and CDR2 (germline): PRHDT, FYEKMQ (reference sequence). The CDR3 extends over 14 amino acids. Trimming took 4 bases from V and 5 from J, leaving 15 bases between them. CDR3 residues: CASSSPRVRHEQYF. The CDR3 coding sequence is TGTGCCAGCAGCTCCCCCCGAGTTAGGCACGAGCAGTACTTC.

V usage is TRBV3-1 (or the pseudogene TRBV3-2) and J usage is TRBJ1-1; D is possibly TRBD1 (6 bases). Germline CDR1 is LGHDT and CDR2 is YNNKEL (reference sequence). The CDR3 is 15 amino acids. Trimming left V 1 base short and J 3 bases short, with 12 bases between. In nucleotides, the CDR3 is TGTGCCAGCAGCCAAGGATGGACAGACTACACTGAAGCTTTCTTT. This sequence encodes CASSQGWTDYTEAFF.

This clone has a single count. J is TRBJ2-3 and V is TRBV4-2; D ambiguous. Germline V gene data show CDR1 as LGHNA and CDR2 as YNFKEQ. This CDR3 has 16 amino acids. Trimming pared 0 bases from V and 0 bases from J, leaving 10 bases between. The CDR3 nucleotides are TGTGCCAGCAGCCAAGATAGTCCGGACAGCACAGATACGCAGTATTTT. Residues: CASSQDSPDSTDTQYF.

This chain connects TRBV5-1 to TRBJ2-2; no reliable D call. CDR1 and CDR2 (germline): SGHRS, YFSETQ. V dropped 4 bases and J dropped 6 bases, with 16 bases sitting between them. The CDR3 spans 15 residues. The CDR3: CASSQRAYDPGELFF. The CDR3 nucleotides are TGCGCCAGCAGCCAACGGGCATATGACCCCGGGGAGCTGTTTTTT.

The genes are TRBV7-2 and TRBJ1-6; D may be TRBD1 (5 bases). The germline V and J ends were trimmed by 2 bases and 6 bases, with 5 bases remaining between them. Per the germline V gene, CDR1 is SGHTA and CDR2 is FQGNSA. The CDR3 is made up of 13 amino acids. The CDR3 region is CASSLQGNSPLHF. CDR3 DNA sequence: TGTGCCAGCAGCTTACAGGGTAATTCACCCCTCCACTTT. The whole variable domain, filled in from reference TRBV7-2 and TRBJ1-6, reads GAGVSQSPSNKVTEKGKDVELRCDPISGHTALYWYRQSLGQGLEFLIYFQGNSAPDKSGLPSDRFSAERTGGSVSTLTIQRTQQEDSAVYLCASSLQGNSPLHFGNGTRLTVT.

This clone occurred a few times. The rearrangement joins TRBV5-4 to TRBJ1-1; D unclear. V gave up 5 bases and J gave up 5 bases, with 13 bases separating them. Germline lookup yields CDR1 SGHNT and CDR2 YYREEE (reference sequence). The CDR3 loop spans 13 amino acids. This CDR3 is CASRPTTGTEAFF. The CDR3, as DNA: TGTGCCAGCAGGCCTACGACGGGTACTGAAGCTTTCTTT.

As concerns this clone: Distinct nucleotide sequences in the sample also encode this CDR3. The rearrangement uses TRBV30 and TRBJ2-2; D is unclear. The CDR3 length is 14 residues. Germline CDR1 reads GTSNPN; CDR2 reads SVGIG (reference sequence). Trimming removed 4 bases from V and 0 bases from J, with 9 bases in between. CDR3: CAWKRLANTGELFF. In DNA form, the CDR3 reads TGTGCCTGGAAAAGGCTAGCGAACACCGGGGAGCTGTTTTTT.

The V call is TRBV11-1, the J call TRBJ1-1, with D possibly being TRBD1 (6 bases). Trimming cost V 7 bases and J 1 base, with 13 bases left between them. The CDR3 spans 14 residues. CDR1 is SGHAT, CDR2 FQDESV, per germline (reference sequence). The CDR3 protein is CASTMDRANTEAFF. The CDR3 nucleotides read TGTGCCAGCACTATGGACAGAGCGAACACTGAAGCTTTCTTT.